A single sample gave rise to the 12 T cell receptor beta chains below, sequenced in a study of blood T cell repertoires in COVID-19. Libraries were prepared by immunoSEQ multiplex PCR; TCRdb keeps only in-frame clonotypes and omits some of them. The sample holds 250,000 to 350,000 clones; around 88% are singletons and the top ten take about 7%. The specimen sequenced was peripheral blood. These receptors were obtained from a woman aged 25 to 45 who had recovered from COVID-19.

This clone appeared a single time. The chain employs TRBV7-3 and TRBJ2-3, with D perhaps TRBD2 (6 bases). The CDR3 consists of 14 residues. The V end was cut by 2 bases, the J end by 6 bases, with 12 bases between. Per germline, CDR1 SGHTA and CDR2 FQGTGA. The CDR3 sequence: CASSLGGFVDTQYF. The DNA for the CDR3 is TGTGCCAGCAGCTTAGGGGGGTTCGTTGATACGCAGTATTTT.

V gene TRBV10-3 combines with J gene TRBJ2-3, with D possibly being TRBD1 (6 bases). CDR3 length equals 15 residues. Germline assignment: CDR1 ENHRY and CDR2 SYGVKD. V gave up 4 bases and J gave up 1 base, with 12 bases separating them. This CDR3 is CAISVVAGGTDTQYF. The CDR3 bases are TGTGCCATCAGTGTCGTCGCAGGGGGCACAGATACGCAGTATTTT.

As DNA, the CDR3 is TGTGCCAGCAGTACTGGACAGTGGAACAATCAGCCCCAGCATTTT. This sequence encodes CASSTGQWNNQPQHF. The chain joins TRBV28 to TRBJ1-5; D perhaps matches TRBD1 (6 bases). V was pared by 5 bases and J by 3 bases, with 14 bases between. The V gene's germline CDR1 is MDHEN and CDR2 SYDVKM. There are 15 residues in the CDR3.

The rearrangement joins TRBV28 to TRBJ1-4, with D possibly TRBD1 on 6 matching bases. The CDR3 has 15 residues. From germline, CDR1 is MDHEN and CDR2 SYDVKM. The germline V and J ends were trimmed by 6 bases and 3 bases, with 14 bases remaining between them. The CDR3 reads CASSTRGSSNEKLFF. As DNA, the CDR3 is TGTGCCAGCAGCACCAGGGGATCTTCTAATGAAAAACTGTTTTTT. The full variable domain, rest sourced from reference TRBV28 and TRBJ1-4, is DVKVTQSSRYLVKRTGEKVFLECVQDMDHENMFWYRQDPGLGLRLIYFSYDVKMKEKGDIPEGYSVSREKKERFSLILESASTNQTSMYLCASSTRGSSNEKLFFGSGTQLSVL.

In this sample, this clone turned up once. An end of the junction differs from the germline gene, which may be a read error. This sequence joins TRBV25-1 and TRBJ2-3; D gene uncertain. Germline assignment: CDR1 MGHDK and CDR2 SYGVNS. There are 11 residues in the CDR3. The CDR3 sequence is CASGDADTQYF. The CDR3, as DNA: TGTGCCAGCGGTGACGCAGATACGCAGTATTTT.

This chain's CDR3 is CASSQPDSLYGYTF. The DNA of the CDR3 is TGTGCCAGCAGTCAACCGGACAGTTTATATGGCTACACCTTC. The chain is built from TRBV28 and TRBJ1-2; possible D gene TRBD1, 6 bases. The CDR3 has 14 amino acids. Germline V gene data show CDR1 as MDHEN and CDR2 as SYDVKM. V was trimmed by 5 bases and J by 5 bases, leaving 15 bases between them.

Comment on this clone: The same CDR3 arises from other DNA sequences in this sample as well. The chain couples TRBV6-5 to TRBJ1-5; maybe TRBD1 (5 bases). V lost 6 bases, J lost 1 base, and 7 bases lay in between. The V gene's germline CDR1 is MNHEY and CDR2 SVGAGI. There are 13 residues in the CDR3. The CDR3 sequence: CASRRDSNQPQHF. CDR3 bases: TGTGCCAGCAGGCGGGACAGCAATCAGCCCCAGCATTTT.

This CDR3 reads CASSYPGGWGNQPQHF. The CDR3 region has the DNA TGTGCCAGCAGTTACCCAGGGGGCTGGGGCAATCAGCCCCAGCATTTT. The genes are TRBV2 and TRBJ1-5, with TRBD1 matching over 8 bases. Germline V gene data show CDR1 as SNHLY and CDR2 as FYNNEI. The CDR3 is made up of 16 amino acids. V shed 5 bases and J 2 bases; nucleotides not matched to a gene: 8. Full variable domain (missing parts from reference TRBV2 and TRBJ1-5): EPEVTQTPSHQVTQMGQEVILRCVPISNHLYFYWYRQILGQKVEFLVSFYNNEISEKSEIFDDQFSVERPDGSNFTLKIRSTKLEDSAMYFCASSYPGGWGNQPQHFGDGTRLSIL.

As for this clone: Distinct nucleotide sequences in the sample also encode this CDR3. The CDR3 sequence is CASSLTGNTEAFF. CDR3 coding DNA: TGTGCCAGCAGTTTAACAGGGAACACTGAAGCTTTCTTT. V gene TRBV12-3 or TRBV12-4 combines with J gene TRBJ1-1, with D possibly matching TRBD1 (5 bases). The length of the CDR3 is 13 residues. Trimming cost V 2 bases and J 1 base, with 5 bases left between them.

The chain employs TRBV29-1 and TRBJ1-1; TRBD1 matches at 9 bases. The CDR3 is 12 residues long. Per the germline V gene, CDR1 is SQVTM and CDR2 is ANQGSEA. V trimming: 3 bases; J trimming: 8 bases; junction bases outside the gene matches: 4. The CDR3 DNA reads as TGCAGCGTTGAGAGAGACAGGGGGGAAGCTTTCTTT. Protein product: CSVERDRGEAFF.

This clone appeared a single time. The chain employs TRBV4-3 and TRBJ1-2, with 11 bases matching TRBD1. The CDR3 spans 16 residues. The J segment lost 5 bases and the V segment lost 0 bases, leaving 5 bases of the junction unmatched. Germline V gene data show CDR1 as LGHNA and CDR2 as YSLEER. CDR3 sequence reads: CASSQDFGQGAYGYTF. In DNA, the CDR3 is TGCGCCAGCAGCCAAGATTTCGGACAGGGGGCGTATGGCTACACCTTC.

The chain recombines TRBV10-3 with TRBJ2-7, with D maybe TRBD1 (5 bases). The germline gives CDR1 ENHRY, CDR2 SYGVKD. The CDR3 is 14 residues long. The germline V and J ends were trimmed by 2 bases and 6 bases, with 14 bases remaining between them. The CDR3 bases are TGTGCCATCAGTGAGGCAGGGAACCCCCTCGAGCAGTACTTC. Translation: CAISEAGNPLEQYF.